The 26 T cell receptor beta chains below were found in one sample sequenced in a study of spatial heterogeneity in lung cancer. Each CDR3 protein gets one entry after TCRdb re-called the 5' RACE reads with MiXCR. This repertoire shows approximately 49,000 distinct CDR3 sequences, approximately 5.7% found once; its top ten account for 11%. The sample's time point: sample taken at primary tumor resection. Material: PBMCs, obtained at surgery. Receptor source: a male donor with early-stage non-small cell lung cancer.

This clonotype has a count of ten or more. This chain connects TRBV5-1 to TRBJ2-5, with D possibly matching TRBD2 (6 bases). This CDR3 is built from 13 residues. Germline V gene sequence: CDR1 SGHRS, CDR2 YFSETQ. V was pared by 9 bases and J by 1 base, with 13 bases between. CDR3 amino acids: CATNSGTQETQYF. The CDR3 bases are TGCGCCACCAATAGCGGCACCCAAGAGACCCAGTACTTC.

This clonotype was found a few times. The chain joins TRBV7-9 to TRBJ1-1; D not resolved. Trimming pared 5 bases from V and 7 bases from J, leaving 11 bases between. CDR1 is SEHNR, CDR2 FQNEAQ, per germline (reference sequence). The CDR3 runs 12 residues. DNA of the CDR3: TGTGCCAGCAGCCGTGGGAGGGATGAAGCTTTCTTT. This encodes CASSRGRDEAFF.

This clonotype was detected many times. The V and J genes are TRBV20-1 and TRBJ2-7, with TRBD1 as a possible D gene (6 bases). V lost 0 bases and J 4 bases, leaving 13 bases between the germline ends. From germline, CDR1 is DFQATT and CDR2 SNEGSKA (reference sequence). The CDR3 runs to 14 residues. CDR3: CSAREGTLKYEQYF. In DNA form, the CDR3 reads TGCAGTGCTAGAGAGGGGACACTGAAGTACGAGCAGTACTTC.

There are many counts of this clonotype. The chain combines TRBV6-2 or TRBV6-3 with TRBJ1-1; 9 bases match TRBD1. The germline CDR1 and CDR2 sequences are MNHEY and SVGEGT. This CDR3 has 13 residues. J was trimmed by 3 bases and V by 6 bases; bases with no gene match: 2. Written as DNA, the CDR3 is TGTGCCAGCAGGGGACAGGGCGACACTGAAGCTTTCTTT. Encoded protein: CASRGQGDTEAFF.

This clonotype was found many times. The CDR3 sequence: CASSLDTGENTEAFF. In DNA form, the CDR3 reads TGTGCCAGCAGTTTAGACACAGGGGAGAACACTGAAGCTTTCTTT. The chain couples TRBV12-3 or TRBV12-4 to TRBJ1-1; 7 bases map to TRBD1. V lost 1 base, J lost 1 base, and 3 bases stayed unmatched. CDR3 size: 15 residues.

This clonotype was counted many times. CDR3 sequence reads: CASSPGLDHRGDTEAFF. The CDR3 DNA reads TGTGCCAGCTCACCAGGGCTCGATCACAGGGGGGACACTGAAGCTTTCTTT. The chain employs TRBV18 and TRBJ1-1; 8 bases match TRBD1. The CDR3 is made up of 17 amino acids. Germline V CDR1 and CDR2: KGHSH, LQKENI. V dropped 2 bases and J dropped 3; count of bases not matched to a gene: 11.

This clonotype is medium-sized within its sample. The chain is built from TRBV2 and TRBJ1-2, with D possibly matching TRBD1 (5 bases). CDR1 is SNHLY and CDR2 is FYNNEI in the germline V gene. Trimming removed 1 base at V and 8 bases at J, with 14 bases between. The CDR3 extends over 14 amino acids. CDR3 nucleotides: TGTGCCAGCAGTGAAGGGGGGAGTGGGTTGGGCTACACCTTC. Protein sequence: CASSEGGSGLGYTF.

This clonotype was recorded many times. This chain connects TRBV6-5 to TRBJ2-5; TRBD1 is a possible D gene (6 bases). Germline-derived CDR1 and CDR2 are MNHEY and SVGAGI. CDR3 length: 16 residues. V shed 1 base and J shed 3 bases, with 15 bases lying between them. The CDR3 sequence: CASSYLTGLRKETQYF. The CDR3 nucleotides are TGTGCCAGCAGTTACTTAACAGGGCTCCGGAAAGAGACCCAGTACTTC.

This clonotype occurred many times. This chain connects TRBV19 to TRBJ2-1; 7 nucleotides agree with TRBD2. This CDR3 has 15 residues. CDR1 LNHDA and CDR2 SQIVND come from the germline V gene (reference sequence). Unmatched junction bases numbered 7, after V lost 5 bases and J lost 3 bases. For the CDR3, the DNA is TGTGCCAGTAGTCCGCGGGAGTCAGTCTACAATGAGCAGTTCTTC. It encodes CASSPRESVYNEQFF.

This clonotype was detected many times. The chain is built from TRBV29-1 and TRBJ1-4, with 7 bases fitting TRBD1. With 3 bases clipped from V and 3 bases from J, the junction kept 4 bases outside the gene matches. The CDR3 contains 14 residues. Germline CDR1 SQVTM, CDR2 ANQGSEA. This CDR3 reads CSVDPGQPNEKLFF. In DNA, the CDR3 is TGCAGCGTTGACCCGGGACAGCCTAATGAAAAACTGTTTTTT.

This clonotype was counted ten times or more. The chain links TRBV18 to TRBJ2-2; 8 nucleotides line up with TRBD1. CDR1 is KGHSH, CDR2 LQKENI, per germline. The CDR3 length is 17 residues. After removal of 2 bases from V and 4 bases from J, the junction contained 9 bases not matched to a gene. Written as DNA, the CDR3 is TGTGCCAGCTCACCAGAGGACAGGGTAGTCCGCACCGGGGAGCTGTTTTTT. This encodes CASSPEDRVVRTGELFF.

At least ten counts were recorded for this clonotype. V is TRBV15 and J is TRBJ2-1; D gene unclear. Trimming took off 1 base at V and 8 bases at J, with 15 bases between the two ends. The CDR3 has 15 residues. Germline CDR1 and CDR2: LNHNV and YYDKDF (reference sequence). CDR3 sequence reads: CATSRAPPGNYEQFF. DNA for the CDR3: TGTGCCACCAGCAGAGCCCCCCCCGGTAACTATGAGCAGTTCTTC.

This clonotype was counted many times. The gene calls are TRBV4-1 and TRBJ2-5, with D unclear. V gave up 0 bases and J gave up 2 bases, with 7 bases separating them. The CDR3 is made up of 14 amino acids. Germline assignment: CDR1 MGHRA and CDR2 YSYEKL. CDR3 bases: TGCGCCAGCAGCCAAGATAGGGCTCAAGAGACCCAGTACTTC. It codes for CASSQDRAQETQYF.

This clonotype was observed at least ten times. The chain is built from TRBV5-1 and TRBJ1-2; D not certain. CDR1 and CDR2 from the germline V gene are SGHRS and YFSETQ. The CDR3 totals 16 residues. The V end was cut by 4 bases, the J end by 2 bases, with 18 bases between. This CDR3 is CASSPQPASGNYGYTF. CDR3 nucleotide sequence: TGCGCCAGCAGCCCCCAACCAGCCTCGGGGAACTATGGCTACACCTTC.

The chain employs TRBV6-2 or TRBV6-3 and TRBJ2-2; 9 bases align to TRBD1. The CDR3 consists of 15 residues. CDR1 is MNHEY, CDR2 SVGEGT, per germline. J lost 2 bases, V lost 4 bases, and 2 bases had no gene match. Written as DNA, the CDR3 is TGTGCCAGCAGTTGGACAGGGGTAAACACCGGGGAGCTGTTTTTT. Translation: CASSWTGVNTGELFF.

The V call is TRBV12-3 or TRBV12-4, the J call TRBJ1-4; D unclear. The V end was cut by 1 base, the J end by 0 bases, with 6 bases between. The CDR3 spans 15 residues. The CDR3 DNA reads as TGTGCCAGCAGTTTAGGCCCTTCAACTAATGAAAAACTGTTTTTT. Translating gives CASSLGPSTNEKLFF.

The sample holds many counts of this clonotype. The CDR3 region has the DNA TGTGCCAGCAGCTTAGAAATGACAGGGACTGCTGAAGCTTTCTTT. Protein sequence: CASSLEMTGTAEAFF. This chain uses TRBV7-9 with TRBJ1-1; 7 bases agree with TRBD1. V lost 1 base, J lost 6 bases, and 8 bases stayed unmatched. The length of the CDR3 is 15 residues. Germline CDR1 reads SEHNR; CDR2 reads FQNEAQ (reference sequence).

This clonotype was detected ten times or more. V and J are TRBV12-3 or TRBV12-4 and TRBJ1-6; no clear D gene. The CDR3 contains 13 residues. Trimming pared 7 bases from V and 10 bases from J, leaving 14 bases between. The CDR3 nucleotides are TGTGCCAGCACCCTCCGCGAGAAATCACCCCTCCACTTT. Protein sequence: CASTLREKSPLHF.

This clonotype was seen at least ten times. The chain links TRBV7-2 to TRBJ1-1; D is uncertain. This CDR3 comprises 15 residues. The germline V gene has CDR1 SGHTA and CDR2 FQGNSA. Trimming took 2 bases from V and 1 from J, leaving 11 bases between them. CDR3 residues: CASSLFPRGNTEAFF. The CDR3 nucleotides are TGTGCCAGCAGCTTATTCCCCCGGGGGAACACTGAAGCTTTCTTT.

This sequence joins TRBV29-1 and TRBJ1-1, with 8 bases lining up with TRBD1. V trimming: 5 bases; J trimming: 4 bases; junction bases outside the gene matches: 6. The CDR3 is 13 amino acids. CDR1 SQVTM and CDR2 ANQGSEA come from the germline V gene. This CDR3 is CSVSNRGGTEAFF. As DNA, the CDR3 is TGCAGCGTTTCCAACAGGGGGGGCACTGAAGCTTTCTTT.

This clonotype was seen ten or more times. The chain uses TRBV20-1 and TRBJ2-1, with 8 bases fitting TRBD2. CDR3 length: 14 residues. The V and J ends lost 8 bases and 1 base, in that order; junction bases with no gene match: 7. The V gene's germline CDR1 is DFQATT and CDR2 SNEGSKA (reference sequence). This CDR3 is CSSPGGASYNEQFF. The CDR3 DNA reads as TGCAGTTCCCCGGGGGGGGCATCCTACAATGAGCAGTTCTTC.

This clonotype was recorded many times. This CDR3 is CASSPTGKQGKNIQYF. Here the CDR3 DNA reads TGTGCCAGCAGTCCGACAGGGAAGCAGGGCAAAAACATTCAGTACTTC. The chain carries TRBV28 and TRBJ2-4; 7 bases are a match to TRBD1. V trimming: 5 bases; J trimming: 3 bases; junction bases outside the gene matches: 10. The CDR3 runs to 16 residues. CDR1 MDHEN and CDR2 SYDVKM come from the germline V gene.

In this sample, this clonotype turned up many times. The V call is TRBV10-3, the J call TRBJ2-1; 9 nucleotides line up with TRBD2. Trimming took 4 bases from V and 7 from J; bases not matched to a gene: 11. The CDR3 loop spans 16 amino acids. Germline loops: CDR1 ENHRY, CDR2 SYGVKD. The DNA for the CDR3 is TGTGCCATCAGTGGGCCAGCGGGAGGCTCTGGGAATGAGCAGTTCTTC. This translates into CAISGPAGGSGNEQFF.

This clonotype occurred many times. The chain uses TRBV9 and TRBJ1-2; unclear D gene. The CDR3 is 13 amino acids. Germline CDR1 SGDLS, CDR2 YYNGEE. The V end was cut by 4 bases, the J end by 8 bases, with 15 bases between. CDR3 amino acids: CASSPRTWWGYTF. The CDR3 DNA is TGTGCCAGCAGCCCGAGGACCTGGTGGGGCTACACCTTC.

This clonotype has a count of ten or more. The chain joins TRBV18 to TRBJ2-2; D possibly uses TRBD1 or TRBD2 (6 bases each). V lost 6 bases to trimming and J lost 3 bases, with 14 bases between them. Germline values: CDR1 KGHSH, CDR2 LQKENI. This CDR3 is 15 amino acids long. The CDR3 is CASSGGTVDTGELFF. The CDR3 DNA sequence: TGTGCCAGCTCCGGGGGCACAGTTGACACCGGGGAGCTGTTTTTT.

This clonotype was found many times. The rearrangement uses TRBV11-2 and TRBJ1-1; TRBD1 aligns across 8 bases. The CDR3 runs 14 residues. CDR1 SGHAT and CDR2 FQNNGV come from the germline V gene. Trimming took 5 bases from V and 7 from J; bases not matched to a gene: 9. The CDR3: CASSIRTGRSEAFF. CDR3 DNA: TGTGCCAGCAGCATTAGGACAGGGAGGAGTGAAGCTTTCTTT.